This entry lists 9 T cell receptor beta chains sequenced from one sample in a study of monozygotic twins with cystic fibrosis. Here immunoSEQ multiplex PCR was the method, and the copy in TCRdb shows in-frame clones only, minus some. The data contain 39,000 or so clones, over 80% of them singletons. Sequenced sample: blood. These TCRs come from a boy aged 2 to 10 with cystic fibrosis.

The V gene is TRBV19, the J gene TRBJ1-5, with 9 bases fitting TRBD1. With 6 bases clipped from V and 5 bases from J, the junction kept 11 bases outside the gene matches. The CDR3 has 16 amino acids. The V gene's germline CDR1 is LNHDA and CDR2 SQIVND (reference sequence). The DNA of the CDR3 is TGTGCCAGTAGCTACCTACAGGGGGCGCGGGATCAGCCCCAGCATTTT. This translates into CASSYLQGARDQPQHF.

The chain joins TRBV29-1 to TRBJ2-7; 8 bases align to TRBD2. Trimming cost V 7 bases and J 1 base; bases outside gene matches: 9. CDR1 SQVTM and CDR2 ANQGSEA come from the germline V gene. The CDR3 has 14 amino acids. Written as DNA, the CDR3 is TGCAGCGCCCGGCTGCGGGGGGCTTCCTACGAGCAGTACTTC. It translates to CSARLRGASYEQYF.

The CDR3 reads CASSLLGPDEVIENSPLHF. The DNA for the CDR3 is TGCGCCAGCAGCTTGTTAGGGCCAGACGAGGTAATAGAGAATTCACCCCTCCACTTT. The rearrangement joins TRBV5-1 to TRBJ1-6; D is undetermined. Germline loops: CDR1 SGHRS, CDR2 YFSETQ. This CDR3 has 19 residues. Trimming pared 1 base from V and 7 bases from J, leaving 24 bases between.

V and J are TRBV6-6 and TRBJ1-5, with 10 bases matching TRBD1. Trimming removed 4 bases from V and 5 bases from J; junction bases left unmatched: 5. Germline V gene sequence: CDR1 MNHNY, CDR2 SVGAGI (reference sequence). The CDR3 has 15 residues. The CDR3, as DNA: TGTGCCAGCAGTTGGCGAGGGACAGGGGATCAGCCCCAGCATTTT. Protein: CASSWRGTGDQPQHF.

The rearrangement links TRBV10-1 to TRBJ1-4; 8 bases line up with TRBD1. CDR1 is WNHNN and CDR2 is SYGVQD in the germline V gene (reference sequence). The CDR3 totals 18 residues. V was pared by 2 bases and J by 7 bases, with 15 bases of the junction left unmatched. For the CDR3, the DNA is TGCGCCAGCAGTGAGCCTACCGAGGCGGACAGGGTGAGTGAAAAACTGTTTTTT. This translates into CASSEPTEADRVSEKLFF.

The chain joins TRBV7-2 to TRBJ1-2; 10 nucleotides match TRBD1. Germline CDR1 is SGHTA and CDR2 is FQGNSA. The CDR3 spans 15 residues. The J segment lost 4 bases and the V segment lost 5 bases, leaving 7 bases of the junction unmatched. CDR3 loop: CASSPLDRGAYGYTF. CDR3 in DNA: TGTGCCAGCAGCCCGCTGGACAGGGGGGCCTATGGCTACACCTTC.

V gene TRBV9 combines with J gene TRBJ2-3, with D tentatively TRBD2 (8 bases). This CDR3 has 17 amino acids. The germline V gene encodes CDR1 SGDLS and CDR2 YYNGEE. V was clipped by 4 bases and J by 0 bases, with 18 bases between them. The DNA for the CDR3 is TGTGCCAGCAGCTTCCGGGGGGGACAGCCTAGCACAGATACGCAGTATTTT. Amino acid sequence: CASSFRGGQPSTDTQYF. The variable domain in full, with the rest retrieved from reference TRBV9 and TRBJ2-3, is DSGVTQTPKHLITATGQRVTLRCSPRSGDLSVYWYQQSLDQGLQFLIQYYNGEERAKGNILERFSAQQFPDLHSELNLSSLELGDSALYFCASSFRGGQPSTDTQYFGPGTRLTVL.

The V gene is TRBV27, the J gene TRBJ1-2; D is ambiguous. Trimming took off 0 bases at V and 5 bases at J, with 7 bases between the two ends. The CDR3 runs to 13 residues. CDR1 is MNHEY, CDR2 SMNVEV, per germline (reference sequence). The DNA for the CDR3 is TGTGCCAGCAGTTTATCCCAACAGTATGGCTACACCTTC. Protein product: CASSLSQQYGYTF.

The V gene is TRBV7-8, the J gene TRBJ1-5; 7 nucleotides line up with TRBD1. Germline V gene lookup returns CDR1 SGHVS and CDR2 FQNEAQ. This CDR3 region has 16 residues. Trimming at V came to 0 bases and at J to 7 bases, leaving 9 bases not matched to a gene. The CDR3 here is CASSLAHDRVGQPQHF. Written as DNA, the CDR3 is TGTGCCAGCAGCTTAGCGCATGACAGGGTGGGGCAGCCCCAGCATTTT.